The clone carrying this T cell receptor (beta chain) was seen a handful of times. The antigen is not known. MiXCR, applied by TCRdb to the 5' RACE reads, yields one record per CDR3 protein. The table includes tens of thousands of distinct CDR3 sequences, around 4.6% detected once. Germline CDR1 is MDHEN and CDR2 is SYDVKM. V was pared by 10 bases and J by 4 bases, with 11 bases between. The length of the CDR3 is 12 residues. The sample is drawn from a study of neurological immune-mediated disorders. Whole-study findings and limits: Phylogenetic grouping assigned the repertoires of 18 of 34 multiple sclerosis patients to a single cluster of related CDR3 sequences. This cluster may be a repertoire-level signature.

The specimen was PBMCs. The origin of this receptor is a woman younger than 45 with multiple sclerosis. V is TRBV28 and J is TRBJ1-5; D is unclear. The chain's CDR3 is CATWPPNQPQHF. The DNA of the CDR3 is TGTGCCACTTGGCCTCCGAATCAGCCCCAGCATTTT.